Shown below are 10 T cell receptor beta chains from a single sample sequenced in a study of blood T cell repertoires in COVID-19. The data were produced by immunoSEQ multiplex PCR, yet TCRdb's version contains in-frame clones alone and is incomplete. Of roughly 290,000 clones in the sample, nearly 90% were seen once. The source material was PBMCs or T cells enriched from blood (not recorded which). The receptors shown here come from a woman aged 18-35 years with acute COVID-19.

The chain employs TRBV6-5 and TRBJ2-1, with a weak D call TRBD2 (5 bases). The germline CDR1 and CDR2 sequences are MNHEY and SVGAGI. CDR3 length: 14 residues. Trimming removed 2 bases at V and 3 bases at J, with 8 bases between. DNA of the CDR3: TGTGCCAGCAGTTACGGAGGTAACTACAATGAGCAGTTCTTC. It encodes CASSYGGNYNEQFF.

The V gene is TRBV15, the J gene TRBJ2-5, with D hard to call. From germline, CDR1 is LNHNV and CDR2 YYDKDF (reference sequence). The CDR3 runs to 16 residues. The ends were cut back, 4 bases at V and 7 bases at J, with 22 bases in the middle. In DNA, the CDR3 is TGTGCCACCAGCACACCGGGTGGAGTACCCCTTTTGACCCAGTACTTC. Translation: CATSTPGGVPLLTQYF.

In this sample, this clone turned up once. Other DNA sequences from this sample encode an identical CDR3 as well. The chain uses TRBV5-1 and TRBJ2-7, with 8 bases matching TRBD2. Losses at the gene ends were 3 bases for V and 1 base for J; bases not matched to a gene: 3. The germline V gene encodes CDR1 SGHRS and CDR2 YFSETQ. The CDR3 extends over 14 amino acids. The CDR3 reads CASSSSSGSYEQYF. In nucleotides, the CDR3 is TGCGCCAGCAGCTCATCTAGCGGGTCCTACGAGCAGTACTTC. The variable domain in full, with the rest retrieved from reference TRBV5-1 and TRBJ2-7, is KAGVTQTPRYLIKTRGQQVTLSCSPISGHRSVSWYQQTPGQGLQFLFEYFSETQRNKGNFPGRFSGRQFSNSRSEMNVSTLELGDSALYLCASSSSSGSYEQYFGPGTRLTVT.

DNA of the CDR3: TGTGCCAGCAGCTCAGGGGTAGGTAGCGGACAAATTCAGTACTTC. Translating it yields CASSSGVGSGQIQYF. This rearrangement joins TRBV13 to TRBJ2-4; the D call may be TRBD1 or TRBD2 (6 bases each). CDR1 is PRHDT and CDR2 is FYEKMQ in the germline V gene (reference sequence). The CDR3 covers 15 residues. V was trimmed by 4 bases and J by 10 bases, leaving 20 bases between them.

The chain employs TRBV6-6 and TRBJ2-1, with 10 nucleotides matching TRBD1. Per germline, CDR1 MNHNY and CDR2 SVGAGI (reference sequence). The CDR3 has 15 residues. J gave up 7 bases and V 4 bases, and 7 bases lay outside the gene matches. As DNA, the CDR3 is TGTGCCAGCAGTTTACGACAGGGGGCTAGGAATGAGCAGTTCTTC. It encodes CASSLRQGARNEQFF.

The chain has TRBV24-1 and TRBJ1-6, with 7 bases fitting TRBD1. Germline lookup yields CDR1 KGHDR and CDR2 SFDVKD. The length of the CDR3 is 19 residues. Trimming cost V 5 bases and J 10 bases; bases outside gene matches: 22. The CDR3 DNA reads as TGTGCCACCAGTGTCGCCCCCCCCCGGACAGGCCCGGGAGACTCACCCCTCCACTTT. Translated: CATSVAPPRTGPGDSPLHF.

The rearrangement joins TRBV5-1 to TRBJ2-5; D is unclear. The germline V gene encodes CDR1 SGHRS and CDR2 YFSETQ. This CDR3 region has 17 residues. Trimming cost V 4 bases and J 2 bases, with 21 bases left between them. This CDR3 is CASSPQSRRALQETQYF. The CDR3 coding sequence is TGCGCCAGCAGCCCGCAATCCCGGAGAGCCTTACAAGAGACCCAGTACTTC.

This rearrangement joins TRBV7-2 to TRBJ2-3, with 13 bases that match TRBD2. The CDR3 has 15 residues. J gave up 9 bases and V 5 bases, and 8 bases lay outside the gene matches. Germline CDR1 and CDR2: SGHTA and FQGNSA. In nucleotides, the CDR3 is TGTGCCAGCAGCCGGACTAGCGGGAGCCCTCCGACGCAGTATTTT. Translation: CASSRTSGSPPTQYF.

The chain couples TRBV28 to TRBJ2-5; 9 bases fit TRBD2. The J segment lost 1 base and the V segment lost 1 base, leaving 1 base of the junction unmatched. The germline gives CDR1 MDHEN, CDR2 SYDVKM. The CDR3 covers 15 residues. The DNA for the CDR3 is TGTGCCAGCAGTTTATTTAGCGGGGGCCAAGAGACCCAGTACTTC. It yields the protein CASSLFSGGQETQYF.

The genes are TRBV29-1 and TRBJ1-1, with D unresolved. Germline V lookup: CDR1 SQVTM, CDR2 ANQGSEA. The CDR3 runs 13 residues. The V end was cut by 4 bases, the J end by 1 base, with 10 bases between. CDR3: CSVGRTENTEAFF. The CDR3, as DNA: TGCAGCGTTGGAAGAACAGAGAACACTGAAGCTTTCTTT. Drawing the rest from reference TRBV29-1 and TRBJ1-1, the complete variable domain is SAVISQKPSRDICQRGTSLTIQCQVDSQVTMMFWYRQQPGQSLTLIATANQGSEATYESGFVIDKFPISRPNLTFSTLTVSNMSPEDSSIYLCSVGRTENTEAFFGQGTRLTVV.